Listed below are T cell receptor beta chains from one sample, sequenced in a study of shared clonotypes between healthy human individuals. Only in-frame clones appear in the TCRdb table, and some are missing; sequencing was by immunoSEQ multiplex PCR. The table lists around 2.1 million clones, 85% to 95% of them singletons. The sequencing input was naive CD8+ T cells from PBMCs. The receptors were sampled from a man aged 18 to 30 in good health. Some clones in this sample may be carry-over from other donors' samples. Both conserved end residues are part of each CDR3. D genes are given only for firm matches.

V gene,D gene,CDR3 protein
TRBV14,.,CASSIGGGTQHF
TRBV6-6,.,CASRSGDPEAFF
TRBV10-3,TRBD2,CAIRRGTSGRESDTQYF
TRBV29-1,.,CSVEPRDAYNEQFF
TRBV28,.,CASSMNKNTEAFF
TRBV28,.,CSSWGGTQYF
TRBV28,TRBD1,CASSSYRDRDYEQYF
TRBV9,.,CASSPWRVMNTEAFF
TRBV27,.,CASSPSHIGHNEQFF
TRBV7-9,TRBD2,CASSPGLGDGEQFF
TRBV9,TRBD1,CASSVGNRGDEQYF